This TCR beta chain was documented in a study of blood T cell repertoires in COVID-19. About the research overall: The origin of the acute and convalescent COVID-19 samples was the United States, Italy and Spain. T cells, B-cell-depleted T cells, or PBMCs supplied cDNA or gDNA.

In the study's own analysis: Estimated nucleated cell counts came from reference gene primer amplification. TCRdb's table, derived via immunoSEQ multiplex PCR, lists solely in-frame clones and lacks some. V and J calls and clone size come straight from that table; D and trimming were deduced from the DNA. Among 75,000 to 80,000 clones listed, about 88% were seen once. V gave up 1 base and J gave up 7 bases, with 16 bases separating them. CDR3 length: 16 residues. The germline CDR1 and CDR2 sequences are LGHDT and YNNKEL (reference sequence). The rearrangement links TRBV3-1 (or the pseudogene TRBV3-2) to TRBJ2-2, with TRBD2 as a possible D gene (6 bases). The sequenced sample was peripheral blood. The TCR was taken from a human donor in a cohort sampled during active COVID-19. The CDR3 DNA sequence: TGTGCCAGCAGCCAAGTTCCCTCCGGAGGGGTCGGGGAGCTGTTTTTT. It encodes CASSQVPSGGVGELFF.